This is a list of T cell receptor beta chains from one sample in a study of CD8+ T cells in alopecia areata. Clones were sequenced by immunoSEQ multiplex PCR, and TCRdb holds only the in-frame ones, with some missing. This sample has about 120,000 clones, with over 60% found just once. Material: CD4+ T cells sorted from blood, obtained at week 4, from a patient treated with tofacitinib. These receptors came from a human donor with alopecia areata. Both conserved end residues are part of each CDR3. The D gene is left open where the match is weak. Clone size is given for some rows only: seen once, a few or many times, or a class if the clone is expanded.

clone size: .
D gene: .
V gene: TRBV6-5
J gene: TRBJ1-5
CDR3 DNA: TGTGCCAGCAGTTACTCATCGGGGTACAATCAGCCCCAGCATTTT
CDR3 protein: CASSYSSGYNQPQHF

clone size: .
D gene: .
V gene: TRBV5-4
J gene: TRBJ2-5
CDR3 DNA: TGTGCCAGCAGCCCCGGAAGACAAGAGACCCAGTACTTC
CDR3 protein: CASSPGRQETQYF

clone size: .
D gene: .
V gene: TRBV5-1
J gene: TRBJ2-7
CDR3 DNA: TGCGCCAGCAGCTTGGAGACTCCGGCCGAGCAGTACTTC
CDR3 protein: CASSLETPAEQYF

clone size: many
D gene: TRBD2
V gene: TRBV7-9
J gene: TRBJ2-5
CDR3 DNA: TGTGCCAGCAGCTCCGAACTAGCGGGGGGGCAGGAAGAGACCCAGTACTTC
CDR3 protein: CASSSELAGGQEETQYF

clone size: medium-sized
D gene: .
V gene: TRBV7-2
J gene: TRBJ2-3
CDR3 DNA: TGTGCCAGCAGCCCGGGACTCGGCACAGATACGCAGTATTTT
CDR3 protein: CASSPGLGTDTQYF

clone size: .
D gene: .
V gene: TRBV2
J gene: TRBJ1-2
CDR3 DNA: TGTGCCAGCAGTTTGGTTGACTATGGCTACACCTTC
CDR3 protein: CASSLVDYGYTF

clone size: .
D gene: .
V gene: TRBV7-2
J gene: TRBJ2-3
CDR3 DNA: TGTGCCAGCAGCTTATCAGTTTCCGCAGATACGCAGTATTTT
CDR3 protein: CASSLSVSADTQYF

clone size: .
D gene: .
V gene: TRBV5-1
J gene: TRBJ1-1
CDR3 DNA: TGCGCCAGCAGCAGCGATCCGTCCACTGAAGCTTTCTTT
CDR3 protein: CASSSDPSTEAFF

clone size: .
D gene: .
V gene: TRBV7-8
J gene: TRBJ2-7
CDR3 DNA: TGTGCCAGCAGCTTATTCAGGGTAGCCTACGAGCAGTACTTC
CDR3 protein: CASSLFRVAYEQYF

clone size: few
D gene: TRBD2
V gene: TRBV30
J gene: TRBJ2-7
CDR3 DNA: TGTGCCTGGAGTCGGCGGGAGGACGAGCAGTACTTC
CDR3 protein: CAWSRREDEQYF